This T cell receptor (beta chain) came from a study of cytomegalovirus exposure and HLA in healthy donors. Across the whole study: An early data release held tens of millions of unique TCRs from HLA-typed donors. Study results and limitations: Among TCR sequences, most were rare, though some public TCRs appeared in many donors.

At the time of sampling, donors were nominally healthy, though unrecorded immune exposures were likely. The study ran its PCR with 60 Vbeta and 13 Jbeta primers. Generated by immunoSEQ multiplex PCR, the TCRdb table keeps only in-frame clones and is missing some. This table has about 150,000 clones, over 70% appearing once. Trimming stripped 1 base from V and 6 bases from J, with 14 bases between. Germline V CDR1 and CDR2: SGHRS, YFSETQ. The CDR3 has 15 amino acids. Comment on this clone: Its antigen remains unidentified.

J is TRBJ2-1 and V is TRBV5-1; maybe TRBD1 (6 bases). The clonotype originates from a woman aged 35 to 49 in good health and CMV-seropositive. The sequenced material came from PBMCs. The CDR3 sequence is CASSLSQGGSNEQFF. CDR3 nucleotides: TGCGCCAGCAGCTTGAGTCAAGGGGGAAGCAATGAGCAGTTCTTC.